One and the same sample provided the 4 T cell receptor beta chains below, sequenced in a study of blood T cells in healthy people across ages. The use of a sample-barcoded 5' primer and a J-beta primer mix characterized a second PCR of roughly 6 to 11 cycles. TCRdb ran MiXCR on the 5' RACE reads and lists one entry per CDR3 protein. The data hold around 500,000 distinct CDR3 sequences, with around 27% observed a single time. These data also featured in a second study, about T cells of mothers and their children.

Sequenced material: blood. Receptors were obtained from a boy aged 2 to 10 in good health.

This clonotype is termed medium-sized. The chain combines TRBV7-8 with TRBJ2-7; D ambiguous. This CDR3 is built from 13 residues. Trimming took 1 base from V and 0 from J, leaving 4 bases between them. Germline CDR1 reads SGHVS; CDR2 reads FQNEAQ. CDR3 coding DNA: TGTGCCAGCAGCTTAGGATTCTCCTACGAGCAGTACTTC. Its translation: CASSLGFSYEQYF. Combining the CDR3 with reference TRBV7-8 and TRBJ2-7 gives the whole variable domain GAGVSQSPRYKVAKRGQDVALRCDPISGHVSLFWYQQALGQGPEFLTYFQNEAQLDKSGLPSDRFFAERPEGSVSTLKIQRTQQEDSAVYLCASSLGFSYEQYFGPGTRLTVT.

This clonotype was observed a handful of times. As DNA, the CDR3 is TGCGCCAGCAGTGAGTCGTGGACTAGCGGGACGGGGACAGATACGCAGTATTTT. Residues: CASSESWTSGTGTDTQYF. The chain links TRBV10-1 to TRBJ2-3, with 12 bases aligning to TRBD2. Germline CDR1 is WNHNN and CDR2 is SYGVQD (reference sequence). This CDR3 region has 18 residues. With 0 bases clipped from V and 3 bases from J, the junction kept 7 bases outside the gene matches.

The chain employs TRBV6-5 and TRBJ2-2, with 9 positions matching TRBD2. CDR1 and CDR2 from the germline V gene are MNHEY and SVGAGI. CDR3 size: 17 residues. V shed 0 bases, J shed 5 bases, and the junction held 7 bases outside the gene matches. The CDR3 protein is CASSYSGYLAGTGELFF. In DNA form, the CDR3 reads TGTGCCAGCAGTTACTCGGGTTACCTAGCGGGAACCGGGGAGCTGTTTTTT.

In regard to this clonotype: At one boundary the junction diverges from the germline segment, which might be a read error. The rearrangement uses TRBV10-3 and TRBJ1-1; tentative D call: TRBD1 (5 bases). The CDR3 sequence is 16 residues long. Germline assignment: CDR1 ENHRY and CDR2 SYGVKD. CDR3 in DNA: TGTGCCACCAGTAGGCAGGGAAGCTTCGTGAACACTGAAGCTTTCTTT. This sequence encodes CATSRQGSFVNTEAFF.